This T cell receptor beta chain was identified in a study of cytomegalovirus exposure and HLA in healthy donors. Study outcomes and limitations: Most TCR sequences were rare, but some public TCRs occurred in many donors.

Use of 60 Vbeta and 13 Jbeta primers characterized the PCR. Profiling relied on immunoSEQ multiplex PCR, and the TCRdb table lists in-frame clones only, not all of them. The table records roughly 150,000 clones, approximately 62% of them present only once. With regard to this clone: The antigen is undetermined.

This clonotype originated in a human donor in good health. Sequencing was carried out using PBMCs.

The CDR3: CASSLLAETTYEQYF. As DNA, the CDR3 is TGTGCCAGCAGCCTACTAGCGGAAACCACCTACGAGCAGTACTTC. The chain recombines TRBV28 with TRBJ2-7; 8 bases are shared with TRBD2. The CDR3 runs to 15 residues. V was pared by 6 bases and J by 2 bases, with 9 bases of the junction left unmatched. CDR1 and CDR2 (germline): MDHEN, SYDVKM.